The 9 T cell receptor beta chains below all came from one sample that was sequenced in a study of cytomegalovirus exposure and HLA in healthy donors. Assay used: immunoSEQ multiplex PCR; TCRdb lists only in-frame clones, some missing. The table lists about 160,000 clones, about 90% of them singletons. Input material: PBMCs. Source of these receptors: a man aged 18 to 29 in good health and CMV-seropositive.

V and J are TRBV18 and TRBJ1-1; tentative D call: TRBD1 (6 bases). The V end was cut by 6 bases, the J end by 3 bases, with 14 bases between. This CDR3 contains 14 residues. Germline-derived CDR1 and CDR2 are KGHSH and LQKENI. The chain's CDR3 is CASSQQGRDTEAFF. The CDR3 coding sequence is TGTGCCAGCTCTCAACAGGGAAGGGACACTGAAGCTTTCTTT.

The chain joins TRBV5-1 to TRBJ2-3; 14 nucleotides align to TRBD2. After removal of 4 bases from V and 4 bases from J, the junction contained 17 bases not matched to a gene. There are 20 residues in the CDR3. Per germline, CDR1 SGHRS and CDR2 YFSETQ. CDR3 coding DNA: TGCGCCAGCAGCCGGTCGGGACTAGCGGGAGTAGAGCGTGGTGCAGATACGCAGTATTTT. Amino acid sequence: CASSRSGLAGVERGADTQYF. Looking up the rest from reference TRBV5-1 and TRBJ2-3 gives the full variable domain: KAGVTQTPRYLIKTRGQQVTLSCSPISGHRSVSWYQQTPGQGLQFLFEYFSETQRNKGNFPGRFSGRQFSNSRSEMNVSTLELGDSALYLCASSRSGLAGVERGADTQYFGPGTRLTVL.

The chain links TRBV19 to TRBJ2-7; D is unresolved. This CDR3 region has 14 residues. The germline V gene has CDR1 LNHDA and CDR2 SQIVND (reference sequence). V lost 3 bases and J 6 bases, leaving 15 bases between the germline ends. The CDR3 DNA is TGTGCCAGTAGTATCCCAAACTCCGCTGGCGAGCAGTACTTC. Translated: CASSIPNSAGEQYF. The whole variable domain, remainder taken from reference TRBV19 and TRBJ2-7, is DGGITQSPKYLFRKEGQNVTLSCEQNLNHDAMYWYRQDPGQGLRLIYYSQIVNDFQKGDIAEGYSVSREKKESFPLTVTSAQKNPTAFYLCASSIPNSAGEQYFGPGTRLTVT.

This chain connects TRBV5-4 to TRBJ2-3, with TRBD2 matching over 11 bases. This CDR3 is built from 17 residues. J lost 2 bases, V lost 1 base, and 6 bases had no gene match. Germline V lookup: CDR1 SGHNT, CDR2 YYREEE (reference sequence). The CDR3: CASSLMLAGGLTDTQYF. CDR3 nucleotides: TGTGCCAGCAGCTTGATGCTAGCGGGAGGCCTCACAGATACGCAGTATTTT.

This clone was detected once. This chain links TRBV19 with TRBJ2-1, with 8 bases lining up with TRBD2. V dropped 1 base and J dropped 9; count of bases not matched to a gene: 5. The V gene's germline CDR1 is LNHDA and CDR2 SQIVND (reference sequence). There are 14 residues in the CDR3. CDR3 sequence reads: CASSIGTSPSEQFF. The DNA for the CDR3 is TGTGCCAGTAGTATAGGGACTAGCCCAAGTGAGCAGTTCTTC.

A few counts support this clone. The chain recombines TRBV7-9 with TRBJ2-3, with D possibly matching TRBD2 (6 bases). Per the germline V gene, CDR1 is SEHNR and CDR2 is FQNEAQ (reference sequence). V gave up 5 bases and J gave up 0 bases, with 12 bases separating them. CDR3 length: 15 residues. In DNA form, the CDR3 reads TGTGCCAGCAGCCGCGGGACCTCTAGCACAGATACGCAGTATTTT. Amino acids: CASSRGTSSTDTQYF. Based on the CDR3 plus reference TRBV7-9 and TRBJ2-3, the full variable domain is DTGVSQNPRHKITKRGQNVTFRCDPISEHNRLYWYRQTLGQGPEFLTYFQNEAQLEKSRLLSDRFSAERPKGSFSTLEIQRTEQGDSAMYLCASSRGTSSTDTQYFGPGTRLTVL.

V and J are TRBV7-9 and TRBJ2-1; D remains ambiguous. Germline V gene sequence: CDR1 SEHNR, CDR2 FQNEAQ (reference sequence). CDR3 size: 12 residues. The V and J ends lost 8 bases and 7 bases respectively, with 12 bases between them. The CDR3 sequence: CASVPTGNEQFF. The CDR3 nucleotides read TGTGCCAGCGTCCCTACGGGTAATGAGCAGTTCTTC.

The J gene is TRBJ1-5, the V gene TRBV14; 7 bases align to TRBD1. The germline gives CDR1 SGHDN, CDR2 FVKESK. CDR3 size: 17 residues. J lost 1 base, V lost 3 bases, and 9 bases had no gene match. The CDR3 loop reads CASSHQLQGKSNQPQHF. The DNA of the CDR3 is TGTGCCAGCAGCCATCAATTACAGGGGAAGAGCAATCAGCCCCAGCATTTT.

V is TRBV5-1 and J is TRBJ2-3; D ambiguous. V was pared by 4 bases and J by 0 bases, with 12 bases between. Looked up from germline, CDR1 is SGHRS and CDR2 is YFSETQ. CDR3 length: 15 amino acids. The CDR3 region has the DNA TGCGCCAGCAGCCAAACCCCGAGTAGCACAGATACGCAGTATTTT. It specifies CASSQTPSSTDTQYF.